The clone carrying this T cell receptor beta chain was seen once. V trimming: 2 bases; J trimming: 5 bases; junction bases outside the gene matches: 2. This CDR3 has 15 residues. Germline V CDR1 and CDR2: KGHSH, LQKENI. The authors' processing: Using reference gene primer amplification, nucleated cell counts were estimated. The data were produced by immunoSEQ multiplex PCR, yet TCRdb's version contains in-frame clones alone and is incomplete. The DNA gave D and trimming, while V, J and clone size come from that table. The data contain some 270,000 clones, around 93% of them singletons. The data originate from a study of blood T cell repertoires in COVID-19.

The material sequenced was PBMCs or T cells enriched from blood (not recorded which). The source of this sequence is a man aged 35 to 55 who had been exposed to COVID-19. The rearrangement links TRBV18 to TRBJ2-2, with 10 bases aligning to TRBD1. CDR3 in amino acids: CASSPGQGETGELFF. CDR3 in DNA: TGTGCCAGCTCACCAGGACAGGGGGAAACCGGGGAGCTGTTTTTT. Filled out from reference TRBV18 and TRBJ2-2, the complete variable domain reads NAGVMQNPRHLVRRRGQEARLRCSPMKGHSHVYWYRQLPEEGLKFMVYLQKENIIDESGMPKERFSAEFPKEGPSILRIQQVVRGDSAAYFCASSPGQGETGELFFGEGSRLTVL.